This T cell receptor (beta chain) was identified in a study of naive and memory T cell subsets. There are many counts of this clonotype. This CDR3 comprises 13 residues. With 7 bases removed from V and 3 bases from J, the gap between germline ends came to 10 bases. Germline V gene sequence: CDR1 ENHRY, CDR2 SYGVKD. The beta constant-region primer was an equimolar mix of two oligonucleotides covering TRBC1 and TRBC2. TCRdb itself ran the UMI-ligation and nested PCR reads through MiXCR, one entry per CDR3 protein. The sample consists of under 100,000 distinct CDR3 sequences, roughly 7% of them appearing once.

This TCR was sampled from a human donor in good health. This chain connects TRBV10-3 to TRBJ1-5, with D unresolved. The source material was central memory CD4+ T cells from blood. CDR3 region: CAIIGKANQPQHF. DNA for the CDR3: TGTGCCATCATTGGGAAAGCCAATCAGCCCCAGCATTTT.